The rows below give T cell receptor beta chains drawn from one sample of a study of type 1 regulatory T cells. These receptors' antigens are unknown. Via MiXCR, TCRdb re-called the reads, giving one row per CDR3 protein. The repertoire holds around 65,000 distinct CDR3 sequences, with approximately 47% as singletons. Specimen: cultured non-Tr1 T cells, either the whole culture or a sorted T cell fraction (not recorded which). The receptors were sampled from a human donor in good health. CDR3s leave out the opening cysteine and the closing phenylalanine or tryptophan. The D gene is left open where the match is weak. Size tells how often a clone was seen (once, few, many) or the class of an expanded clone, and some rows leave it out.

j_call d_call clone_size v_call cdr3_aa
TRBJ1-2 - - TRBV30 AWSAAGRAIYGYT
TRBJ1-1 - - TRBV2 ASSQGGSPMNTEAF
TRBJ2-3 - - TRBV2 ASSDYTDTQY
TRBJ2-7 - few TRBV7-8 ASTSRTTASYEQY
TRBJ2-5 - few TRBV4-1 ASSQDRASQETQY
TRBJ2-5 TRBD1 - TRBV7-2 ASTLETGTETQY
TRBJ1-5 - many TRBV2 ASSEASDSNQPQH
TRBJ2-7 TRBD2 - TRBV6-2/TRBV6-3 ASTYLAGGPYEQY
TRBJ1-3 - few TRBV7-2 ATKDSPSGNTIY
TRBJ1-2 - - TRBV12-3/TRBV12-4 ASGNRAGAVLFS
TRBJ2-2 TRBD1 - TRBV5-1 ASSLWTGNTGELF
TRBJ2-5 TRBD1 - TRBV24-1 ATSDLWDSGGGETQY
TRBJ2-7 TRBD2 few TRBV4-3 ASSRGSGGVYEQY
TRBJ1-4 TRBD1 few TRBV6-1 ASSLDRSNEKLF
TRBJ2-2 - few TRBV20-1 SARAPFPGELF
TRBJ2-3 TRBD2 few TRBV14 ASSQGTSDKDTQY
TRBJ1-6 - - TRBV5-5 ASSPGHSNSPLH
TRBJ1-1 - few TRBV2 ASSVGGGNTEAF
TRBJ2-3 TRBD1 - TRBV27 ASRRTGTDMQY
TRBJ2-2 TRBD2 few TRBV11-2 ASSPSVGGAAGELF
TRBJ2-1 - few TRBV12-3/TRBV12-4 ASKDLVEEQF
TRBJ1-6 TRBD1 - TRBV11-2 ASSLDPGQGTLH
TRBJ2-7 TRBD2 once TRBV6-5 ASSYRGDEQY
TRBJ2-7 - few TRBV5-1 ASSLSPRGGTSYEQY
TRBJ1-2 TRBD1 - TRBV7-6 ASSGYRGLTYGYT
TRBJ2-1 - - TRBV21-1 ASSNRQTSYNEQF
TRBJ2-1 TRBD2 - TRBV10-3 VISLLAGHNEQF
TRBJ2-7 - few TRBV27 ASSLYGSSYEQY
TRBJ2-2 - few TRBV2 ASRPGVTGELF
TRBJ2-7 TRBD2 - TRBV27 ASSLLSGGRYEQY
TRBJ1-5 TRBD1 - TRBV12-3/TRBV12-4 ASSLRGQGSNQPQH
TRBJ2-1 - few TRBV20-1 SARDGRLNEQF
TRBJ1-2 - - TRBV18 ATTEAGFNYGYT
TRBJ2-7 - - TRBV9 ASSVGSGLTYKQY
TRBJ1-1 - - TRBV6-1 VSRRTVNTEAF
TRBJ2-5 - - TRBV7-2 ASSSQLETQY
TRBJ2-1 TRBD1 - TRBV7-9 ASSLARDRGLLSYNEQF
TRBJ2-3 TRBD1 - TRBV20-1 SALTGVDTQY
TRBJ2-5 - few TRBV11-3 ASSLRTTIYQETQY
TRBJ2-7 - - TRBV20-1 SARDGGVTYEQY
TRBJ2-1 - few TRBV20-1 SAARDQLLSEQF
TRBJ2-7 TRBD1 once TRBV7-9 ASSHGTGDREQY
TRBJ2-7 - - TRBV7-9 ASSLDSGWIYEQY
TRBJ2-3 TRBD2 - TRBV7-2 ASSPLAGASTDTQY
TRBJ2-3 - - TRBV20-1 SARLPLAGMRAADTQY